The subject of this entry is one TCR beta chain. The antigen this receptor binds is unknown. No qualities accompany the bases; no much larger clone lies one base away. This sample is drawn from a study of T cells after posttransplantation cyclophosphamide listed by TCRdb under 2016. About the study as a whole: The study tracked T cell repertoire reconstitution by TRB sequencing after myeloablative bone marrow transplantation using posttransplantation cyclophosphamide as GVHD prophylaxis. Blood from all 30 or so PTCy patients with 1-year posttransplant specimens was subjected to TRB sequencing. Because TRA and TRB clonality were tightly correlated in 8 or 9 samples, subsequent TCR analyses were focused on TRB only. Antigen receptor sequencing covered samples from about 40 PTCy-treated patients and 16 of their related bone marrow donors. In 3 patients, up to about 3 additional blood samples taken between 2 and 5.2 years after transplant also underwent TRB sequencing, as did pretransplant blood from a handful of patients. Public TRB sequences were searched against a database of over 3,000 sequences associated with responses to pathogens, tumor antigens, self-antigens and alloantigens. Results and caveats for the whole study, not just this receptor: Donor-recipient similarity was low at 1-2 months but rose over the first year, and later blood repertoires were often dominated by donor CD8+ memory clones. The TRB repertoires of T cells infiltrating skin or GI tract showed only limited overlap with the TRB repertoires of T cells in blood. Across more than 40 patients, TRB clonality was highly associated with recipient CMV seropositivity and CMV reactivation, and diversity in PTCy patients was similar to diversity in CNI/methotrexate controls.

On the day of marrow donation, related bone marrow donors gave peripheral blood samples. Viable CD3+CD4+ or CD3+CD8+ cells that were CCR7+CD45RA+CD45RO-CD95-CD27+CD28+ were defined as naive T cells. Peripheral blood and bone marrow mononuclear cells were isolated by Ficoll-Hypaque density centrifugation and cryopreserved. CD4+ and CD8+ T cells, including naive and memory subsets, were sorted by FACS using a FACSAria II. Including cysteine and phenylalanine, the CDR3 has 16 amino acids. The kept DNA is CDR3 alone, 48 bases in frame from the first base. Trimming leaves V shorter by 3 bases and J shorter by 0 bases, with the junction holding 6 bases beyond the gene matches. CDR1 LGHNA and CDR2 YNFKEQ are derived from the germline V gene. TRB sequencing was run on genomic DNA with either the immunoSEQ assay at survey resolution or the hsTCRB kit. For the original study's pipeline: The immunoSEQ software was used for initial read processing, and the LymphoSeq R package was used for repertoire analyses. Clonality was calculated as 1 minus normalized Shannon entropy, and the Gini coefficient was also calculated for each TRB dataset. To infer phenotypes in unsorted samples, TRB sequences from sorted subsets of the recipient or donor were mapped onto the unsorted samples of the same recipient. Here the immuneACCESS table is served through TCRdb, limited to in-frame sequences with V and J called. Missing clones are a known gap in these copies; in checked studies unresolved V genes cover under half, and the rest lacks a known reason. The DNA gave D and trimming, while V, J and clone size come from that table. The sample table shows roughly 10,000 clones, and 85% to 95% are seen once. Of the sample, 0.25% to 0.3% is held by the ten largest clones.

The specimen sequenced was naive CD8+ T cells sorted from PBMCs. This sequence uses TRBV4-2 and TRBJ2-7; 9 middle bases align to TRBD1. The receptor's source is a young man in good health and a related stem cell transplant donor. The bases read TGTGCCAGCAGCCACCCGGGACAGGGAATCTCCTACGAGCAGTACTTC. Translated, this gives CASSHPGQGISYEQYF.